These T cell receptor beta chains were read from a single sample in a study of shared clonotypes between healthy human individuals. Some clones are missing from TCRdb's copy, which holds only in-frame ones; the method was immunoSEQ multiplex PCR. The repertoire consists of about 2 million clones, with about 95% occurring once and the leading ten covering 0.95% to 1.5%. The sequenced material came from naive CD8+ T cells sorted from blood. All receptors come from a man aged 18 to 29 in good health. CDR3s include the opening cysteine and the closing phenylalanine or tryptophan. The D gene is left open where the match is weak. Rows may omit the clone size; those that give it use once, few, many or a size class.

15	TRBV7-9	.	TRBJ2-3	.	CASSLVFVGSDTQYF	TGTGCCAGCAGCTTAGTGTTCGTAGGCTCAGATACGCAGTATTTT
14	TRBV4-1	.	TRBJ1-1	.	CASSQDRANTEAFF	TGCGCCAGCAGCCAAGATCGGGCAAACACTGAAGCTTTCTTT
16	TRBV7-9	.	TRBJ1-1	TRBD1	CASSLAPGQGNTEAFF	TGTGCCAGCAGCTTAGCTCCGGGACAGGGGAACACTGAAGCTTTCTTT
15	TRBV7-2	.	TRBJ2-2	.	CASSITGRNTGELFF	TGTGCCAGCAGCATCACCGGCCGGAACACCGGGGAGCTGTTTTTT
15	TRBV11-2	.	TRBJ2-2	TRBD2	CASSSSGGNTGELFF	TGTGCCAGCAGCTCAAGCGGGGGGAACACCGGGGAGCTGTTTTTT
14	TRBV2	.	TRBJ2-7	TRBD1	CASSTPGQGYEQYF	TGTGCCAGCAGTACCCCGGGACAGGGTTACGAGCAGTACTTC
17	TRBV28	.	TRBJ1-2	.	CASRPDWTAAFGYGYTF	TGTGCCAGCAGACCCGACTGGACGGCCGCTTTCGGGTATGGCTACACCTTC
16	TRBV4-3	.	TRBJ2-1	TRBD1	CASSQQPEGQGNEQFF	TGCGCCAGCAGCCAACAACCGGAGGGACAGGGTAATGAGCAGTTCTTC
13	TRBV5-4	.	TRBJ1-1	.	CASSPLGVTEAFF	TGTGCCAGCAGCCCCTTGGGAGTCACTGAAGCTTTCTTT
15	TRBV27	few	TRBJ1-6	TRBD1	CASSPARDSNSPLHF	TGTGCCAGCAGCCCTGCCCGGGACAGTAATTCACCCCTCCACTTT
16	TRBV27	once	TRBJ2-7	TRBD1	CASSLSSGTGAYEQYF	TGTGCCAGCAGTTTGTCATCCGGGACAGGGGCCTACGAGCAGTACTTC
14	TRBV19	.	TRBJ1-2	.	CASSIDRGWRGYTF	TGTGCCAGTAGTATAGACCGGGGCTGGCGAGGCTACACCTTC
15	TRBV6-6	.	TRBJ2-5	TRBD2	CASITQPGLAETQYF	TGTGCCAGCATCACGCAACCGGGACTAGCGGAGACCCAGTACTTC
15	TRBV6-1	.	TRBJ2-2	TRBD1	CAIPGTVLNTGELFF	TGTGCCATCCCCGGGACAGTTCTAAACACCGGGGAGCTGTTTTTT
15	TRBV7-6	.	TRBJ2-7	.	CASSLTAIPSYEQYF	TGTGCCAGCAGCCTAACGGCGATTCCCTCCTACGAGCAGTACTTC
13	TRBV27	once	TRBJ1-1	.	CASSLMGDDEAFF	TGTGCCAGCAGTTTAATGGGAGATGATGAAGCTTTCTTT
16	TRBV4-1	.	TRBJ1-1	TRBD1	CASSQDLTGFGTEAFF	TGCGCCAGCAGCCAAGATTTGACAGGGTTTGGCACTGAAGCTTTCTTT
15	TRBV4-2	.	TRBJ1-2	TRBD1	CASSQDRGQGYGYTF	TGTGCCAGCAGCCAAGATAGGGGACAGGGATATGGCTACACCTTC
14	TRBV2	once	TRBJ2-4	.	CASSAVESGNIQYF	TGTGCCAGCAGTGCAGTTGAGTCTGGGAACATTCAGTACTTC
13	TRBV7-8	.	TRBJ2-7	.	CASSSLREYEQYF	TGTGCCAGCAGCTCCCTCAGAGAGTACGAGCAGTACTTC
15	TRBV7-9	.	TRBJ2-5	TRBD2	CASSLGLAGAETQYF	TGTGCCAGCAGCCTCGGGCTAGCGGGGGCAGAGACCCAGTACTTC
14	TRBV4-1	.	TRBJ2-7	.	CASSQDLGSYEQYF	TGCGCCAGCAGCCAAGATCTCGGGTCCTACGAGCAGTACTTC
18	TRBV11-2	once	TRBJ2-1	TRBD1	CASSLVLLRTGGGNEQFF	TGTGCCAGCAGCTTAGTCCTCCTTAGGACAGGGGGTGGAAATGAGCAGTTCTTC
20	TRBV29-1	.	TRBJ2-6	.	CSVDRRAGQPSSSGANVLTF	TGCAGCGTTGACCGAAGGGCGGGACAACCGTCAAGCTCTGGGGCCAACGTCCTGACTTTC
14	TRBV27	few	TRBJ1-5	.	CASSWGDGNQPQHF	TGTGCCAGCAGTTGGGGGGACGGCAATCAGCCCCAGCATTTT
16	TRBV2	once	TRBJ1-2	TRBD1	CASSEAPRDRVGGYTF	TGTGCCAGCAGTGAAGCGCCAAGGGACAGGGTTGGCGGCTACACCTTC
17	TRBV10-2	.	TRBJ1-4	.	CASSEVGFPATNEKLFF	TGCGCCAGCAGTGAGGTCGGTTTCCCCGCAACTAATGAAAAACTGTTTTTT
17	TRBV6-1	.	TRBJ1-5	TRBD1	CASSGSWTGYSNQPQHF	TGTGCCAGCAGTGGAAGCTGGACAGGCTATAGCAATCAGCCCCAGCATTTT
14	TRBV5-1	.	TRBJ2-3	.	CASSLVGETDTQYF	TGCGCCAGCAGCTTGGTGGGGGAAACAGATACGCAGTATTTT
16	TRBV19	.	TRBJ2-2	TRBD2	CASSLGLAENTGELFF	TGTGCCAGTAGTCTCGGACTAGCGGAGAACACCGGGGAGCTGTTTTTT
15	TRBV27	.	TRBJ2-7	TRBD1	CASRLRGGASYEQYF	TGTGCCAGCAGACTGAGAGGGGGCGCTTCCTACGAGCAGTACTTC
10	TRBV20-1	.	TRBJ2-1	.	CSAIRNEQFF	TGCAGTGCCATCCGTAATGAGCAGTTCTTC
13	TRBV19	.	TRBJ2-2	.	CASSPRDTGELFF	TGTGCCAGTAGCCCCAGGGACACCGGGGAGCTGTTTTTT
15	TRBV11-3	.	TRBJ2-1	TRBD2	CASSPTGGGANEQFF	TGTGCCAGCAGCCCGACGGGCGGGGGGGCAAATGAGCAGTTCTTC
15	TRBV9	.	TRBJ1-1	.	CASSVQSGWNTEAFF	TGTGCCAGCAGCGTCCAGTCGGGGTGGAACACTGAAGCTTTCTTT